The rows below give T cell receptor beta chains drawn from one sample of a study of T cell repertoires in cytomegalovirus infection. Each CDR3 protein gets one entry after TCRdb re-called the reads with MiXCR. The table records around 330,000 distinct CDR3 sequences, 17% of them present only once. The sample consisted of PBMCs. These receptors were taken from a human donor in good health (CMV status not recorded). Some clones in this sample may be carry-over from other donors' samples. The CDR3 runs from the conserved cysteine through the conserved F or W. A D gene is named only where the DNA matches it firmly. Expanded clones get a size class; other rows say once, few or many, or leave the size out.

J gene	clone size	D gene	CDR3 length	V gene	CDR3 DNA	CDR3 protein
TRBJ1-1	NA	NA	13	TRBV20-1	TGCAGTGCTAGAGAAGGGCCCCACACTGAAGCTTTCTTT	CSAREGPHTEAFF
TRBJ2-1	few	TRBD2	15	TRBV7-6	TGTGCCAGCAGCTTATGGGCGGGGGTTTACAATGAGCAGTTCTTC	CASSLWAGVYNEQFF
TRBJ2-2	NA	TRBD1	14	TRBV29-1	TGCAGCGTTCGGACAGGGGGCGACACCGGGGAGCTGTTTTTT	CSVRTGGDTGELFF
TRBJ2-7	many	TRBD2	14	TRBV7-8	TGTGCCAGCAGCTTAGTAGCGGGGCCCTACGAGCAGTACTTC	CASSLVAGPYEQYF
TRBJ2-2	many	NA	17	TRBV7-2	TGTGCCAGCAGCCTAACTACCCTCCCGGGACGGACCGGGGAGCTGTTTTTT	CASSLTTLPGRTGELFF
TRBJ2-3	few	NA	14	TRBV20-1	TGCAGTGCTAGAGACCCTATCGGTACAGATACGCAGTATTTT	CSARDPIGTDTQYF
TRBJ2-3	few	NA	17	TRBV20-1	TGCAGTGCCCGAAACCCACCGGGACAACTCTTTACAGATACGCAGTATTTT	CSARNPPGQLFTDTQYF
TRBJ1-2	many	NA	14	TRBV7-2	TGTGCCAGCAGCTTATTCGGACAGCACGGAAGCTACACCTTC	CASSLFGQHGSYTF
TRBJ2-6	many	NA	18	TRBV7-9	TGTGCCAGCAGCTTAGCGCTTCCCCCAAGGCCTGGGGCCAACGTCCTGACTTTC	CASSLALPPRPGANVLTF
TRBJ2-7	many	NA	15	TRBV20-1	TGCAGTGCTAGACAAATTACAGGGTCGACCTACGAGCAGTACTTC	CSARQITGSTYEQYF
TRBJ2-3	NA	TRBD2	18	TRBV20-1	TGCAGTGCAAACCAAGGACTAGCGGGGGGTTATAGCACAGATACGCAGTATTTT	CSANQGLAGGYSTDTQYF
TRBJ2-7	many	TRBD1	14	TRBV6-1	TGTGCCAGCAGTGTTGGACAGGGAATCTACGAGCAGTACTTC	CASSVGQGIYEQYF
TRBJ2-7	many	TRBD2	17	TRBV7-2	TGTGCCAGCAGCTTAGCCGACTTTGGACTAGCGGGGTCCGAGCAGTACTTC	CASSLADFGLAGSEQYF
TRBJ1-3	many	TRBD1	14	TRBV7-2	TGTGCCAGCAGCACGAACAGGGGAGCAAACACCATATATTTT	CASSTNRGANTIYF
TRBJ1-5	few	TRBD1	18	TRBV19	TGTGCCAGTGGTGAGGAACAGGGGGCGTTGAATAGCAATCAGCCCCAGCATTTT	CASGEEQGALNSNQPQHF
TRBJ1-5	NA	NA	13	TRBV20-1	TGCAGTGCTAGGGGGCACTCGAATCAGCCCCAGCATTTT	CSARGHSNQPQHF
TRBJ1-2	many	TRBD1	13	TRBV12-5	TGTGCTAGTGGCCCGACAGGGTTAGATGGCTACACCTTC	CASGPTGLDGYTF
TRBJ2-1	many	NA	12	TRBV7-3	TGTGCCAGCAGCCATCCCGGGTATGAGCAGTTCTTC	CASSHPGYEQFF
TRBJ2-5	NA	TRBD2	15	TRBV4-3	TGCGCCAGCAGCCAAGATGAGGGCATAGCGGGGGCCCAGTACTTC	CASSQDEGIAGAQYF
TRBJ1-1	many	TRBD1	15	TRBV28	TGTGCCAGCAGCCCCGTCGTGGACAGGGGACTTCAAGCTTTCTTT	CASSPVVDRGLQAFF
TRBJ1-1	many	NA	15	TRBV12-3/TRBV12-4	TGTGCCAGCAGTTTCGATCCCAGGGCCAACACTGAAGCTTTCTTT	CASSFDPRANTEAFF
TRBJ1-2	many	NA	13	TRBV12-3/TRBV12-4	TGTGCCAGCAGCACCACGGGTCTGTTCGGCTACACCTTC	CASSTTGLFGYTF
TRBJ2-5	few	NA	15	TRBV20-1	TGCAGTGCTAGCCGGGACGGGTTGTACCAAGAGACCCAGTACTTC	CSASRDGLYQETQYF
TRBJ1-1	NA	NA	11	TRBV29-1	TGCAGCGCTCGCAGGGCCACTGAAGCTTTCTTT	CSARRATEAFF
TRBJ1-1	many	NA	16	TRBV7-2	TGTGCCAGCAGCTCGCCCCGGGGGGGTGGTCCGACTGAAGCTTTCTTT	CASSSPRGGGPTEAFF
TRBJ2-7	NA	NA	13	TRBV20-1	TGCAGTGCTAGACGGCAGGGGGGCGACGAGCAGTACTTC	CSARRQGGDEQYF
TRBJ1-5	many	NA	14	TRBV28	TGTGCCAGCAGTTCCGGGACAATAATCAGCCCCCAGCATTTT	CASSSGTIISPQHF
TRBJ1-1	NA	NA	13	TRBV20-1	TGCAGTGCTAAAATACAGGGTGACACTGAAGCTTTCTTT	CSAKIQGDTEAFF
TRBJ1-2	NA	TRBD1	16	TRBV12-3/TRBV12-4	TGTGCCAGCAGTTTCTTGACAGGGGGATCAAATTATGGCTACACCTTC	CASSFLTGGSNYGYTF
TRBJ2-1	few	NA	16	TRBV6-1	TGTGCCAGCAGTGAACAGCTGTTCGCCCAAGTTGGTGAGCAGTTCTTC	CASSEQLFAQVGEQFF
TRBJ1-1	few	NA	18	TRBV24-1	TGTGCCACCAGGAGGGGACAACTACGCTTATCGATGAACACTGAAGCTTTCTTT	CATRRGQLRLSMNTEAFF
TRBJ1-2	NA	NA	15	TRBV6-4	TGTGCCAGCAGTGAAGGTCGGGCAGGATACTATGGCTACACCTTC	CASSEGRAGYYGYTF
TRBJ2-6	few	TRBD1	15	TRBV28	TGTGCCAGCAGGCGGACAGGGGCTGGGGCCAACGTCCTGACTTTC	CASRRTGAGANVLTF
TRBJ2-3	many	TRBD2	14	TRBV20-1	TGCAGTGTCCTAAGGCCTAGCGGGGTCGATACGCAGTATTTT	CSVLRPSGVDTQYF
TRBJ1-2	many	NA	15	TRBV4-1	TGCGCCAGCAGCCCGAGTCAGGGGCCGTTTAATGGCTACACCTTC	CASSPSQGPFNGYTF
TRBJ2-1	few	TRBD2	16	TRBV7-9	TGTGCCAGCAGTATACAACTAGCGGCAAGATACAATGAGCAGTTCTTC	CASSIQLAARYNEQFF
TRBJ2-7	NA	TRBD1	17	TRBV13	TGTGCCAGCAGCTTAGGCGCAGGGGGCGTCAGCTCCTACGAGCAGTACTTC	CASSLGAGGVSSYEQYF
TRBJ2-1	many	TRBD2	16	TRBV5-1	TGCGCCAGCAGCTTGGAACTAGCGGGGGGTAGAAATGAGCAGTTCTTC	CASSLELAGGRNEQFF
TRBJ1-2	NA	NA	14	TRBV7-9	TGTGCCAGCAGCTCCCGGCGGGGGGCTTATGGCTACACCTTC	CASSSRRGAYGYTF
TRBJ2-4	many	NA	15	TRBV10-3	TGTGCCATCAGTGAAGATTCGGGGAAGAGGAACATTCAGTACTTC	CAISEDSGKRNIQYF
TRBJ1-2	many	NA	15	TRBV2	TGTGCCAGCAGGAGGGGGGACGGTAAACACTATGGCTACACCTTC	CASRRGDGKHYGYTF
TRBJ2-3	many	TRBD1	15	TRBV10-2	TGCGCCAGCATGTCAGGACAGGGGTTTCCAGATACGCAGTATTTT	CASMSGQGFPDTQYF
TRBJ2-5	few	TRBD2	15	TRBV11-2	TGTGCCAGCAGCCCCAGACTAGCGGGGGTGGAGACCCAGTACTTC	CASSPRLAGVETQYF
TRBJ2-5	many	TRBD2	14	TRBV5-4	TGTGCCAGCAGCTTGGCCCGGGAGGTGGAGACCCAGTACTTC	CASSLAREVETQYF
TRBJ1-1	NA	NA	14	TRBV6-6	TGTGCCAGCACCCTAATGGGGGGAGGCACTGAAGCTTTCTTT	CASTLMGGGTEAFF
TRBJ1-1	few	TRBD1	14	TRBV5-5	TGTGCCAGCAGCGCAGGGGGCTGGAACACTGAAGCTTTCTTT	CASSAGGWNTEAFF
TRBJ2-2	NA	NA	15	TRBV20-1	TGCAGTGCGACCGGGACGATAGCGAACACCGGGGAGCTGTTTTTT	CSATGTIANTGELFF
TRBJ2-2	many	TRBD1	17	TRBV6-2/TRBV6-3	TGTGCCAGCAACAACAGGGGCCGAAAAGACAACACCGGGGAGCTGTTTTTT	CASNNRGRKDNTGELFF
TRBJ2-3	few	NA	13	TRBV2	TGTGCCAGCTGGGACACAACCACAGATACGCAGTATTTT	CASWDTTTDTQYF
TRBJ1-1	NA	NA	17	TRBV5-5	TGTGCCAGCAGCTTGGCCGCCTTCCTCCGGGTGAACACTGAAGCTTTCTTT	CASSLAAFLRVNTEAFF
TRBJ1-1	few	TRBD1	13	TRBV12-3/TRBV12-4	TGTGCCAGCAGTTCGAACAGGGGGCTTGGAGCTTTCTTT	CASSSNRGLGAFF
TRBJ2-3	NA	NA	13	TRBV6-5	TGTGCCAGCAGACAGGGTGTTTCAGATACGCAGTATTTT	CASRQGVSDTQYF
TRBJ2-3	many	TRBD2	16	TRBV7-9	TGTGCCAGCACCTACCTTAGCGGGGGGGCCGGAGATACGCAGTATTTT	CASTYLSGGAGDTQYF
TRBJ2-3	many	TRBD2	18	TRBV7-6	TGTGCCAGCAGCTCGGGACTAGCGGGGGGGCCGGTCGCAGATACGCAGTATTTT	CASSSGLAGGPVADTQYF
TRBJ1-2	many	NA	16	TRBV7-9	TGTGCCAGCAGACAGGACATCTTCGGTAGGAACTATGGCTACACCTTC	CASRQDIFGRNYGYTF